This TCR beta chain was found in a study of cytomegalovirus exposure and HLA in healthy donors. The study, taken as a whole, reports: The listing of roughly 160 TCR beta chains classed them as cytomegalovirus-associated. According to a subsequent analysis, TCR clusters identified in the first cohort showed a tendency to co-occur across the approximately 130 validation repertoires. Confirmation in vitro established that a few CMV-associated chains were specific for CMV antigens. Per published reports, the classifier diagnosed cytomegalovirus status with high specificity and sensitivity.

The V end lost 7 bases, the J end lost 0 bases, and 13 bases lay between the germline ends. Germline V lookup: CDR1 MNHEY, CDR2 SVGAGI. CDR3 length equals 14 residues. On this clone: Its antigen is currently unknown.

Sequenced by immunoSEQ multiplex PCR; TCRdb stores in-frame clones only, minus some. Counted here are some 130,000 clones, nearly 90% occurring once; the ten biggest clones make up more than 1%. This chain connects TRBV6-5 to TRBJ2-7, with TRBD1 as a possible D gene (5 bases). The TCR comes from a woman aged 18-29 years in good health and CMV-seronegative. Sequencing input: PBMCs. The CDR3 DNA reads as TGTGCCAGCACCAGGACAAGGAGCTCCTACGAGCAGTACTTC. This sequence encodes CASTRTRSSYEQYF.